This is a list of T cell receptor beta chains from one sample in a study of blood T cell repertoires in COVID-19. Method: immunoSEQ multiplex PCR; TCRdb's copy keeps in-frame clones and lacks some. The sample includes fewer than 350,000 clones, around 85% of them seen just once. Sequenced input: PBMCs or T cells enriched from blood (not recorded which). Every receptor here comes from a woman aged 40 to 50 who had recovered from COVID-19. CDR3s include the opening cysteine and the closing phenylalanine or tryptophan. Fields, in order: D gene, V gene, J gene, clone size, CDR3 DNA, CDR3 protein. A D gene is named only where the DNA matches it firmly. Rows may omit the clone size; those that give it use once, few, many or a size class.

TRBD2	TRBV4-1	TRBJ2-1	-	TGCGCCAGCAGCCAAAGGACTAGCGGATACAATGAGCAGTTCTTC	CASSQRTSGYNEQFF
-	TRBV7-9	TRBJ1-1	-	TGTGCCAGCAGTTTTCCGGGAAAAACTGAAGCTTTCTTT	CASSFPGKTEAFF
-	TRBV28	TRBJ2-2	-	TGTGCCAGCAGCCAACAGAACACCGGGGAGCTGTTTTTT	CASSQQNTGELFF
TRBD1	TRBV2	TRBJ1-2	-	TGTGCCAGCACCCGGGACAGGGTTGTCTATGGCTACACCTTC	CASTRDRVVYGYTF
TRBD1	TRBV5-6	TRBJ2-2	-	TGTGCCAGCAGCTCCGGGACAGCCCCGAACACCGGGGAGCTGTTTTTT	CASSSGTAPNTGELFF
-	TRBV18	TRBJ2-7	few	TGTGCCAGCTCACCACTGGGCGTCGACGAGCAGTACTTC	CASSPLGVDEQYF
-	TRBV2	TRBJ2-7	-	TGTGCCAGCAGACCAGACGGACTCCCGACCTACGAGCAGTACTTC	CASRPDGLPTYEQYF
-	TRBV28	TRBJ1-4	-	TGTGCCAGCAGCCTGGGACAAGTTGAAAAACTGTTTTTT	CASSLGQVEKLFF
-	TRBV18	TRBJ1-1	-	TGTGCCAGCTCACCACGGGGGACAAGCGGTAGGAACACTGAAGCTTTCTTT	CASSPRGTSGRNTEAFF
TRBD1	TRBV4-1	TRBJ2-1	-	TGCGCCAGCAGCCCGACTGCAAGGGAAAACAGGGGGTATGAGCAGTTCTTC	CASSPTARENRGYEQFF
-	TRBV30	TRBJ1-5	-	TGTGCCTGGAGAGAGACAGGCGCCAAGAATCAGCCCCAGCATTTT	CAWRETGAKNQPQHF
TRBD2	TRBV18	TRBJ2-7	-	TGTGCCAGCTCACCATCGCGCGGGAGCCAACACGAGCAGTACTTC	CASSPSRGSQHEQYF
-	TRBV21-1	TRBJ2-5	-	TGTGCCAGCACCACGACTAGCGGGAGGGGGCTGGAGACCCAGTACTTC	CASTTTSGRGLETQYF
-	TRBV7-2	TRBJ2-1	-	TGTGCCAGCAGCTTAGGCCTCGGGGATGAGCAGTTCTTC	CASSLGLGDEQFF
-	TRBV18	TRBJ1-5	-	TGTGCCAGCTCTCAGACTGGTGAGCCCCAGCATTTT	CASSQTGEPQHF
-	TRBV5-1	TRBJ2-5	-	TGCGCCAGCAGCTTGGTTGCGGAAGAGACCCAGTACTTC	CASSLVAEETQYF
-	TRBV6-5	TRBJ2-7	once	TGTGCCAGCAGTTACGTGGGGGGACTCTCCTACGAGCAGTACTTC	CASSYVGGLSYEQYF
TRBD1	TRBV7-3	TRBJ1-1	few	TGTGCCAGCAGCCGACAGGGGAACACTGAAGCTTTCTTT	CASSRQGNTEAFF
-	TRBV5-4	TRBJ2-1	-	TGTGCCAGCAGTTCCCGCTCCTACAATGAGCAGTTCTTC	CASSSRSYNEQFF
TRBD2	TRBV7-9	TRBJ2-3	few	TGTGCCAGCAGCTTACGGAGCGGGAATTGGGGCACAGATACGCAGTATTTT	CASSLRSGNWGTDTQYF
TRBD1	TRBV27	TRBJ1-1	-	TGTGCCAGCAGTGACAGGGGGGTTTGGCCATTAGAAGCTTTCTTT	CASSDRGVWPLEAFF
TRBD2	TRBV3-1/TRBV3-2	TRBJ2-7	-	TGTGCCAGCAGCCAAGGAACTAGCGGGAATCGCGAGCAGTACTTC	CASSQGTSGNREQYF
TRBD1	TRBV6-6	TRBJ1-2	-	TGTGCCAGCAGAAGCCGGGACAGGGGCCATGGCTACACCTTC	CASRSRDRGHGYTF